This entry lists 10 T cell receptor beta chains sequenced from one sample in a study of control samples from healthy donors and cancer patients. Sequencing was performed with immunoSEQ multiplex PCR; in TCRdb, only in-frame clones are kept and a portion is missing. The top ten clones hold 22% of a sample with tens of thousands of clones, 80% to 95% of them seen once. Sequencing input: PBMCs. The source is a woman between 35 and 50 years old with head and neck cancer.

The J gene is TRBJ2-5, the V gene TRBV5-4; 14 bases fit TRBD2. Germline values: CDR1 SGHNT, CDR2 YYREEE (reference sequence). V was clipped by 0 bases and J by 5 bases; unmatched bases: 6. This CDR3 contains 17 residues. This CDR3 is CASSLVGLAGVEETQYF. The CDR3 DNA follows: TGTGCCAGCAGCTTGGTGGGACTAGCGGGGGTCGAGGAGACCCAGTACTTC.

The chain recombines TRBV4-1 with TRBJ1-5, with 8 bases lining up with TRBD1. Unmatched junction bases numbered 8, after V lost 2 bases and J lost 2 bases. This CDR3 comprises 17 residues. In germline, CDR1 is MGHRA, CDR2 YSYEKL. The DNA for the CDR3 is TGCGCCAGCAGCCAAAGATGGACAGGGACTGGCAATCAGCCCCAGCATTTT. Translated: CASSQRWTGTGNQPQHF.

The CDR3 reads CAGTGTDSYEQYF. For the CDR3, the DNA is TGTGCCGGCACCGGGACAGATTCCTACGAGCAGTACTTC. This sequence joins TRBV7-9 and TRBJ2-7; TRBD1 agrees at 7 bases. The V gene end was trimmed by 11 bases and the J gene end by 1 base; junction bases not matched to a gene: 8. Germline CDR1 reads SEHNR; CDR2 reads FQNEAQ (reference sequence). There are 13 residues in the CDR3. Full variable domain (outside the CDR3, taken from reference TRBV7-9 and TRBJ2-7): DTGVSQNPRHKITKRGQNVTFRCDPISEHNRLYWYRQTLGQGPEFLTYFQNEAQLEKSRLLSDRFSAERPKGSFSTLEIQRTEQGDSAMYLCAGTGTDSYEQYFGPGTRLTVT.

The chain combines TRBV2 with TRBJ1-2; D unclear. The CDR3 has 12 residues. Germline CDR1 is SNHLY and CDR2 is FYNNEI. V dropped 11 bases and J dropped 2 bases, with 12 bases sitting between them. The DNA of the CDR3 is TGTGCCGAGGCAGGCAGGAACTATGGCTACACCTTC. Translating it yields CAEAGRNYGYTF.

The chain couples TRBV29-1 to TRBJ1-2; TRBD1 is a possible D gene (5 bases). Trimming left V 4 bases short and J 5 bases short, with 14 bases between. Germline loops: CDR1 SQVTM, CDR2 ANQGSEA. This CDR3 region has 13 residues. CDR3 nucleotide sequence: TGCAGCGTTGCGACAGCGGGGCAATATGGCTACACCTTC. The encoded protein is CSVATAGQYGYTF.

The chain links TRBV19 to TRBJ1-1, with 11 bases fitting TRBD1. Germline CDR1 is LNHDA and CDR2 is SQIVND (reference sequence). CDR3 length equals 13 residues. The trim removed 4 bases at V and 10 bases at J, leaving 5 bases unmatched. The CDR3 spells CASSTPGQGGAFF. The CDR3, as DNA: TGTGCCAGTAGTACCCCGGGACAGGGGGGAGCTTTCTTT. Filled out from reference TRBV19 and TRBJ1-1, the complete variable domain reads DGGITQSPKYLFRKEGQNVTLSCEQNLNHDAMYWYRQDPGQGLRLIYYSQIVNDFQKGDIAEGYSVSREKKESFPLTVTSAQKNPTAFYLCASSTPGQGGAFFGQGTRLTVV.

The chain has TRBV5-1 and TRBJ2-7; TRBD1 matches at 7 bases. J was trimmed by 0 bases and V by 4 bases; bases with no gene match: 7. Germline values: CDR1 SGHRS, CDR2 YFSETQ. The CDR3 loop spans 15 amino acids. CDR3 region: CASSDGTASSYEQYF. The CDR3 DNA follows: TGCGCCAGCAGCGACGGGACAGCCAGCTCCTACGAGCAGTACTTC.

The genes are TRBV7-8 and TRBJ1-1; TRBD1 aligns across 7 bases. The CDR3 runs 14 residues. The germline V gene encodes CDR1 SGHVS and CDR2 FQNEAQ. V lost 1 base, J lost 3 bases, and 2 bases stayed unmatched. The CDR3 nucleotides are TGTGCCAGCAGCTTAGGCAGGGGGGACACTGAAGCTTTCTTT. It is translated as CASSLGRGDTEAFF.

Written as DNA, the CDR3 is TGTGCCACCAGCAGATCGGTTCAGGGGAGCTACGAGCAGTACTTC. Amino acid sequence: CATSRSVQGSYEQYF. The chain links TRBV15 to TRBJ2-7, with D possibly TRBD1 on 6 matching bases. The CDR3 runs 15 residues. Trimming took off 2 bases at V and 3 bases at J, with 14 bases between the two ends. Germline CDR1 LNHNV, CDR2 YYDKDF (reference sequence).

The rearrangement uses TRBV6-1 and TRBJ2-7; a possible D gene is TRBD1 (6 bases). The CDR3 is 13 amino acids. Trimming shortened V by 0 bases and J by 3 bases, and 6 bases separated the two germline ends. Germline V CDR1 and CDR2: MNHNS, SASEGT. CDR3 nucleotides: TGTGCCAGCAGTGAAGCGGACAGCTACGAGCAGTACTTC. Translating it yields CASSEADSYEQYF.